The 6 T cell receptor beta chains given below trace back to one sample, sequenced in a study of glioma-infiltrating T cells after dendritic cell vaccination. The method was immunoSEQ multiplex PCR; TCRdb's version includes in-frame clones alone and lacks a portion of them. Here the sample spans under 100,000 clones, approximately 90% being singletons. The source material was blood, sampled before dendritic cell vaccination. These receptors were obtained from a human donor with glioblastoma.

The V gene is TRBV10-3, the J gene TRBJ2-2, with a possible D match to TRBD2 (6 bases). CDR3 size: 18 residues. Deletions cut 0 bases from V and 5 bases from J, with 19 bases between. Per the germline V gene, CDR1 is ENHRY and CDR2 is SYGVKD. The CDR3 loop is CAISESRPSRRGTGELFF. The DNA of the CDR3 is TGTGCCATCAGTGAGTCGCGTCCTAGCCGACGGGGGACCGGGGAGCTGTTTTTT.

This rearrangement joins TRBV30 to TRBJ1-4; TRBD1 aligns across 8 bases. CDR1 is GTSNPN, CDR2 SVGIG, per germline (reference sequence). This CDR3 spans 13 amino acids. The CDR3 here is CALDLGTGEKLFF. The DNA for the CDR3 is TGTGCTTTAGACCTTGGGACAGGTGAAAAACTGTTTTTT.

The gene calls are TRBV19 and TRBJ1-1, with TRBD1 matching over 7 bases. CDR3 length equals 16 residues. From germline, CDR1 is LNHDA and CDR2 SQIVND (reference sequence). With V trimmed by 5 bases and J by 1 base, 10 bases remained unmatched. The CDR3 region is CASSGKQGIGNTEAFF. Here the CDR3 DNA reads TGTGCCAGTAGTGGGAAACAGGGGATTGGGAACACTGAAGCTTTCTTT.

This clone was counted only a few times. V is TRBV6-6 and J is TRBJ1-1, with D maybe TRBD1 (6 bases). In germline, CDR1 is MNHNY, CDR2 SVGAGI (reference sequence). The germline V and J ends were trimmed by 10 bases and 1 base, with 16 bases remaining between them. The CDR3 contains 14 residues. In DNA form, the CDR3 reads TGTGCCACCAGACTAGGGGGAGAGAACACTGAAGCTTTCTTT. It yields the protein CATRLGGENTEAFF.

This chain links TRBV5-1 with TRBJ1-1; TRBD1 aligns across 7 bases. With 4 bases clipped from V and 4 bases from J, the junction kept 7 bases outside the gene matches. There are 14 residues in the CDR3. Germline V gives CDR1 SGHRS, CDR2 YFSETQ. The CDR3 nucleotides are TGCGCCAGCAGCCCATCGGCAGGGGGCACTGAAGCTTTCTTT. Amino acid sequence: CASSPSAGGTEAFF.

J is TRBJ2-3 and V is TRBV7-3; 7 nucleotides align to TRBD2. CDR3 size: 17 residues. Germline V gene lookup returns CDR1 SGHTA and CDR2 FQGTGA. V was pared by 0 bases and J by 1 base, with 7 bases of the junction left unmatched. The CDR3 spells CASSLTPGSGGTDTQYF. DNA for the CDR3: TGTGCCAGCAGCTTAACCCCGGGGAGCGGGGGCACAGATACGCAGTATTTT.